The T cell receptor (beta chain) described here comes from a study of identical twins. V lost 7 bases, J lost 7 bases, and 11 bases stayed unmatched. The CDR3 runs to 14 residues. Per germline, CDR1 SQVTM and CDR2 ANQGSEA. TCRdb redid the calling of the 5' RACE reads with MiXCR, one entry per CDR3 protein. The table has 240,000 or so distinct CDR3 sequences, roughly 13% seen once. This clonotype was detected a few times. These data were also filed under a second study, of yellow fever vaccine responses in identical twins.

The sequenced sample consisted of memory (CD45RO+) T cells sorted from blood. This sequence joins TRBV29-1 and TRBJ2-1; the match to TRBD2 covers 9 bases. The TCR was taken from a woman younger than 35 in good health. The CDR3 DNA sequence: TGCAGCGGGGGGGCTAGCGGGAATTCGAATGAGCAGTTCTTC. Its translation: CSGGASGNSNEQFF.